This T cell receptor beta chain is from a study of shared clonotypes between healthy human individuals. Study context: The people who gave samples were two women and three men aged 18 to 49.

Study outcomes and limitations: Shared clonotypes across all four donors exceeded non-shared ones in generation probability.

CDR1 SGHTA and CDR2 FQGNSA come from the germline V gene. The length of the CDR3 is 17 residues. The ends were cut back, 1 base at V and 3 bases at J, with 18 bases in the middle. Details on this clone: Its target is not known.

Generated by immunoSEQ multiplex PCR, the TCRdb table keeps only in-frame clones and is missing some. Of 2,100,000 or so clones listed, 95% are singletons. The receptor was derived from a young man in good health. V and J are TRBV7-2 and TRBJ1-2, with a possible D match to TRBD1 (5 bases). The sequencing sample was made of naive CD4+ T cells sorted from blood. As to subset: CD45RA+ positively selected. The CDR3 is CASSLDGALPRDYGYTF. The CDR3 DNA reads TGTGCCAGCAGCTTAGATGGGGCGCTCCCTAGAGACTATGGCTACACCTTC.